A selection of T cell receptor beta chains follows, all from one sample in a study of PD-1 blockade in classical Hodgkin lymphoma. Sequencing was performed with immunoSEQ multiplex PCR; in TCRdb, only in-frame clones are kept and a portion is missing. The repertoire includes just under 45,000 clones, approximately 70% of them detected once, and 2.8% sits in the top ten. Sequences were derived from peripheral blood mononuclear cells (PBMCs), sampled before the second cycle of nivolumab. The receptors here all came from a human donor with classical Hodgkin lymphoma. The CDR3 runs from the conserved cysteine through the conserved F or W. The D gene is left open where the match is weak. Some rows mark clone size as missing; the rest say once, few, many or name a class of expanded clone.

V,size,D,J,DNA,CDR3
TRBV19,.,.,TRBJ2-1,TGTGCCATTTCGGGGGGCTCGGACTTAGACAATGAGCAGTTCTTC,CAISGGSDLDNEQFF
TRBV11-2,.,TRBD1,TRBJ2-7,TGTGCCAGCAGCTTAGCCACAGGGGTTCTCTACGAGCAGTACTTC,CASSLATGVLYEQYF
TRBV9,few,.,TRBJ1-2,TGTGCCAGCAGCGTATTGATCCGGGGAGTTCGAGGCTACACCTTC,CASSVLIRGVRGYTF
TRBV7-3,.,.,TRBJ2-6,TGTGCCAGCAGCCCCCCCACAGGGTCTGGGGCCAACGTCCTGACTTTC,CASSPPTGSGANVLTF
TRBV5-4,.,.,TRBJ2-1,TGTGCCAGCAGCTCCTCTAGCGAGGGGTCCTACAATGAGCAGTTCTTC,CASSSSSEGSYNEQFF
TRBV6-6,.,TRBD1,TRBJ1-1,TGTGCCAGCAGTGGACGGACAGGGAAAACTGAAGCTTTCTTT,CASSGRTGKTEAFF
TRBV28,.,.,TRBJ1-1,TGTGCCAGCGTATTAAACAGGGTCACTGAAGCTTTCTTT,CASVLNRVTEAFF
TRBV6-1,.,TRBD1,TRBJ1-5,TGTGCCAGCAGTGAAGGGGCAGGGTTAGGGACAGTCAATCAGCCCCAGCATTTT,CASSEGAGLGTVNQPQHF
TRBV18,.,.,TRBJ2-2,TGTGCCAGCGTCCCGTTAGGGGGTTTCAACACCGGGGAGCTGTTTTTT,CASVPLGGFNTGELFF
TRBV10-3,.,.,TRBJ2-7,TGTGCCAGCAGGGGTAGATTGACCTACGAGCAGTACTTC,CASRGRLTYEQYF
TRBV19,.,TRBD2,TRBJ2-1,TGTGCCAGTAGTATCTCCGGACTAGCTAGCGACTTCCCCTACAATGAGCAGTTCTTC,CASSISGLASDFPYNEQFF
TRBV7-2,.,.,TRBJ1-5,TGTGCCAGCAGCTTATTCTCTGGGGTTAATCAGCCCCAGCATTTT,CASSLFSGVNQPQHF
TRBV5-1,.,TRBD1,TRBJ1-1,TGCGCCAGCAGCCCGTACGGACAGGGGGAAGCTTTCTTT,CASSPYGQGEAFF
TRBV27,.,.,TRBJ1-1,TGTGCCAGCAGCTTCGTCGCAGGGGCTATGAACACTGAAGCTTTCTTT,CASSFVAGAMNTEAFF
TRBV5-8,.,.,TRBJ1-4,TGTGCCAGCAGCTCGGGGCAGGACAATGAAAAACTGTTTTTT,CASSSGQDNEKLFF
TRBV18,few,.,TRBJ1-5,TGTGCCAGCTCACCCAGGGTGCGGTCGGATGGGCAGCCCCAGCATTTT,CASSPRVRSDGQPQHF
TRBV7-3,.,.,TRBJ2-2,TGTGCCAGCAGCCCGATCGGAATGAACACCGGGGAGCTGTTTTTT,CASSPIGMNTGELFF
TRBV19,.,.,TRBJ2-7,TGTGCCAGTAGTACCCAGGGGGGGCATAGCTACGAGCAGTACTTC,CASSTQGGHSYEQYF
TRBV19,.,TRBD1,TRBJ2-2,TGTGCCAGTAGTCAGGGGGCTAACACCGGGGAGCTGTTTTTT,CASSQGANTGELFF
TRBV5-6,medium-sized,.,TRBJ2-7,TGTGCCAGCAGCTTAGGAGGTCCCTTAGGGCAGTACTTC,CASSLGGPLGQYF
TRBV27,.,.,TRBJ1-4,TGTGCCAGCAGTTCCCGCCAAGCAACTAATGAAAAACTGTTTTTT,CASSSRQATNEKLFF
TRBV20-1,.,.,TRBJ2-1,TGCAGTGCTAGCGGGGATGAGCAGTTCTTC,CSASGDEQFF
TRBV11-1,few,TRBD2,TRBJ2-7,TGTGCCAGCAGCTTAGGTTCAGCGGGGTCCTACGAGCAGTACTTC,CASSLGSAGSYEQYF
TRBV7-9,.,.,TRBJ2-3,TGTGCCAGCACCGGGTACCTCAGAACAGATACGCAGTATTTT,CASTGYLRTDTQYF
TRBV10-3,.,.,TRBJ2-1,TGTGCCATCAGCACCCCAACACGGACCTACAATGAGCAGTTCTTC,CAISTPTRTYNEQFF
TRBV5-1,.,.,TRBJ2-5,TGCGCCAGCAGGATCCGGGGGTCGGAGACCCAGTACTTC,CASRIRGSETQYF
TRBV19,.,.,TRBJ1-5,TGTGCCAGTAGTATGGACAGTCGCCAGCCCCAGCATTTT,CASSMDSRQPQHF
TRBV6-6,.,.,TRBJ2-1,TGTGCCAGCAGCAAAGGGAGCTCCTACAATGAGCAGTTCTTC,CASSKGSSYNEQFF
TRBV19,.,.,TRBJ2-7,TGTGCCAGTCAAAACACCGGGAGCTCCTACGAGCAGTACTTC,CASQNTGSSYEQYF
TRBV12-5,.,.,TRBJ1-2,TGTGCTAGTTATTTCTATGGCTACACCTTC,CASYFYGYTF
TRBV6-4,.,TRBD2,TRBJ2-3,TGTGCCAGCAGCCCTAGCGGGGGGACAGATACGCAGTATTTT,CASSPSGGTDTQYF
TRBV19,.,.,TRBJ1-2,TGTGCCAGTAGTATTAATGATTATGGCTACACCTTC,CASSINDYGYTF
TRBV7-9,.,.,TRBJ2-5,TGTGCCAGCAGCTTATTGAGAGAACAAGAGACCCAGTACTTC,CASSLLREQETQYF
TRBV13,.,.,TRBJ2-3,TGTGCCAGCAGCCCCTACGGGGACGAGAGCACAGATACGCAGTATTTT,CASSPYGDESTDTQYF
TRBV7-8,few,TRBD1,TRBJ1-2,TGTGCCAGCAGCTTAGGCGAGCTCGACAGGGGCTTTTTTGTCTATGGCTACACCTTC,CASSLGELDRGFFVYGYTF